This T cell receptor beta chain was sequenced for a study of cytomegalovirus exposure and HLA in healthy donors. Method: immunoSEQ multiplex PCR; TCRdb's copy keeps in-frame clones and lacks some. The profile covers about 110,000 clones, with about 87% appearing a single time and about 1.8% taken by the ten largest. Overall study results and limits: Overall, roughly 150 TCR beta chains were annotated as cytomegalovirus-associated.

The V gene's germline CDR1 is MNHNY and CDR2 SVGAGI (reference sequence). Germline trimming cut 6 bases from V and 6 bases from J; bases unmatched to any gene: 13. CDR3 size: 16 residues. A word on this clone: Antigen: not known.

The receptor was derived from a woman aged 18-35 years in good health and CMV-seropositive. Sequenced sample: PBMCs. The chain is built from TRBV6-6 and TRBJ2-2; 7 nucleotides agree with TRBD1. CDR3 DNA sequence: TGTGCCAGCAGCTCAATGGCCGAACAGGGGTCCGGGGAGCTGTTTTTT. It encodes CASSSMAEQGSGELFF.